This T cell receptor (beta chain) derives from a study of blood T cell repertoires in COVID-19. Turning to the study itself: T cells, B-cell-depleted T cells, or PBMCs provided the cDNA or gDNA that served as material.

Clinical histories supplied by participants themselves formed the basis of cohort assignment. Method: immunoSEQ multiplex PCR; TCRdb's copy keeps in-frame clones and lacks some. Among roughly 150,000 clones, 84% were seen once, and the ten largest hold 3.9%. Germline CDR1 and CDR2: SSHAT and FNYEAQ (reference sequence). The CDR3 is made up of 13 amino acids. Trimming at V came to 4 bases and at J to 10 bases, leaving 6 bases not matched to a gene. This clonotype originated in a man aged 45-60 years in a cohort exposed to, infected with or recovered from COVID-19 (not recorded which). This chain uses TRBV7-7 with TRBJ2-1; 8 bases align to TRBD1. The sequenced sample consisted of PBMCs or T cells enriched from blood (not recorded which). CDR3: CASSSDRVGEQFF. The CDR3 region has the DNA TGTGCCAGCAGCTCGGACAGGGTTGGGGAGCAGTTCTTC. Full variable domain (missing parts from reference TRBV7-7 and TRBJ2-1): GAGVSQSPRYKVTKRGQDVTLRCDPISSHATLYWYQQALGQGPEFLTYFNYEAQPDKSGLPSDRFSAERPEGSISTLTIQRTEQRDSAMYRCASSSDRVGEQFFGPGTRLTVL.